Detailed here is one T cell receptor (beta chain). Data came from immunoSEQ multiplex PCR; TCRdb stores just in-frame clones and leaves some out. The sample yields about 80,000 clones, about nine tenths seen once. The CDR3 is 14 amino acids. Trimming left V 0 bases short and J 5 bases short, with 11 bases between. CDR1 SGHKS and CDR2 YYEKEE come from the germline V gene (reference sequence). The sample comes from a study of OX40 agonist ivuxolimab in advanced cancers. The V gene is TRBV5-5, the J gene TRBJ2-5; D is uncertain. Sequenced here: CD4+ or CD8+ T cells sorted from blood, sampled in a trial of the OX40 agonist ivuxolimab. This receptor was obtained from an adult with an advanced solid tumor such as melanoma, head and neck, liver or kidney cancer. Here the CDR3 reads CASSLEASWETQYF. CDR3 DNA: TGTGCCAGCAGCTTGGAGGCTAGTTGGGAGACCCAGTACTTC.